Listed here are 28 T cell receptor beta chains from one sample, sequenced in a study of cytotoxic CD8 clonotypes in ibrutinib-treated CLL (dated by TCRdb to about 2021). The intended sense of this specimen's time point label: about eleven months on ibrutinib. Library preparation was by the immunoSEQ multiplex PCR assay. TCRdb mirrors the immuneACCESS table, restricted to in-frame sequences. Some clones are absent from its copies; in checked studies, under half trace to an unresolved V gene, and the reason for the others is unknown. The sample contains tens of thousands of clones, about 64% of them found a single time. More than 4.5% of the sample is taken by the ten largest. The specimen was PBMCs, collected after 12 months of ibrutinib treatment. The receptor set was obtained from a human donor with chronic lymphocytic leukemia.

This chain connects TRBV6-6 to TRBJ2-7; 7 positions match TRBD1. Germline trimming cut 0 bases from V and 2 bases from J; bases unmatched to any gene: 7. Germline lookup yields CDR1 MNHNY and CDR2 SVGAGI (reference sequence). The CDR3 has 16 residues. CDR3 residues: CASSYSGTALTYEQYF. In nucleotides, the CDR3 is TGTGCCAGCAGTTACTCCGGGACAGCTTTGACCTACGAGCAGTACTTC.

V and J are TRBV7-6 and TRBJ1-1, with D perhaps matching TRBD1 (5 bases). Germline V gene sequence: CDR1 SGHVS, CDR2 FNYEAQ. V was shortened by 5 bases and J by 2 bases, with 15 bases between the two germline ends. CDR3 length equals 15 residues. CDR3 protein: CASSPSYRLNTEAFF. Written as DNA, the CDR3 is TGTGCCAGCAGCCCATCATACAGGTTAAACACTGAAGCTTTCTTT.

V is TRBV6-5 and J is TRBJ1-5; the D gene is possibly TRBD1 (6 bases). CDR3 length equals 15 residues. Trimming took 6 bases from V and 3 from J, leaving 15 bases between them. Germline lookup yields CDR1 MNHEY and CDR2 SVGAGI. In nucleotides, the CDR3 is TGTGCCAGCAGCGGCGGGGGGGGCAACAATCAGCCCCAGCATTTT. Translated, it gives CASSGGGGNNQPQHF.

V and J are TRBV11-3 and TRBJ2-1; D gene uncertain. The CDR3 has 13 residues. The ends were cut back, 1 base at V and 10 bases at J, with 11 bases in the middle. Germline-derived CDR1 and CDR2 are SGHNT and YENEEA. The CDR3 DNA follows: TGTGCCAGCAGCTTAGGGAACCAGCAAGAGCAGTTCTTC. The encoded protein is CASSLGNQQEQFF.

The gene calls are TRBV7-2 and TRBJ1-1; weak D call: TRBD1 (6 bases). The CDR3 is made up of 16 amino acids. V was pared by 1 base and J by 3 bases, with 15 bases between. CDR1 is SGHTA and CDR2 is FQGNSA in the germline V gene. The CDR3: CASSLVFTAGDTEAFF. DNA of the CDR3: TGTGCCAGCAGCTTAGTATTTACGGCAGGGGACACTGAAGCTTTCTTT.

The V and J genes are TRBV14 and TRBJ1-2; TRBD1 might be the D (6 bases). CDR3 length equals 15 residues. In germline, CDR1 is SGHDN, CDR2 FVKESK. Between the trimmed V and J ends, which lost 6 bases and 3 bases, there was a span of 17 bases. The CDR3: CASRGKNRADYGYTF. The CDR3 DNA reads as TGTGCCAGCAGGGGAAAAAACAGGGCGGACTATGGCTACACCTTC.

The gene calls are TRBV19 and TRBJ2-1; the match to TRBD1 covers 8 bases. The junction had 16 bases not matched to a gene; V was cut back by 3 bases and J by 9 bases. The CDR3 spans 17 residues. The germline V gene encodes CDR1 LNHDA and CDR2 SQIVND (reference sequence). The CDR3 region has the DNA TGTGCCAGTAGTATCGGGGGAGGAACAGGGGGTTCTAGTGAGCAGTTCTTC. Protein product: CASSIGGGTGGSSEQFF.

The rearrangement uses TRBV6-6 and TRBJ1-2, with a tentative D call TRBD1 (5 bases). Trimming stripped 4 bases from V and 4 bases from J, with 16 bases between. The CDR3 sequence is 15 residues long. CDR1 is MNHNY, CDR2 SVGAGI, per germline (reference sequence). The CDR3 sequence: CASSSSTEASYGYTF. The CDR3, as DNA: TGTGCCAGCAGTTCCTCGACAGAAGCTAGCTATGGCTACACCTTC.

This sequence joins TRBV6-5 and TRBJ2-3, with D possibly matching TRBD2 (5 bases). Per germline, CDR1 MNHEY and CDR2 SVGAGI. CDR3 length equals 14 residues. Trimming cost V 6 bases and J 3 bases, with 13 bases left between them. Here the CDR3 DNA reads TGTGCCAGCAGCGTAGGGAGTTGGACAGATACGCAGTATTTT. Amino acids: CASSVGSWTDTQYF.

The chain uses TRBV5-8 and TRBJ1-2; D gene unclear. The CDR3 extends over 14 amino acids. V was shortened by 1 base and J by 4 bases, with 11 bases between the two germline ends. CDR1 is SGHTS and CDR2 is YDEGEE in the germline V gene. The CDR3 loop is CASSLLRERYGYTF. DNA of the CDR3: TGTGCCAGCAGCTTGTTAAGGGAACGCTATGGCTACACCTTC.

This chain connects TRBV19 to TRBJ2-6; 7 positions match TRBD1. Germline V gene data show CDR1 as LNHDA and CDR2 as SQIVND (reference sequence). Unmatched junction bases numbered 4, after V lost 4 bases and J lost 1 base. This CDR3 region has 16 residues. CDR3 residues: CASSNNRGSGANVLTF. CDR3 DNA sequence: TGTGCCAGTAGTAACAACAGGGGATCTGGGGCCAACGTCCTGACTTTC.

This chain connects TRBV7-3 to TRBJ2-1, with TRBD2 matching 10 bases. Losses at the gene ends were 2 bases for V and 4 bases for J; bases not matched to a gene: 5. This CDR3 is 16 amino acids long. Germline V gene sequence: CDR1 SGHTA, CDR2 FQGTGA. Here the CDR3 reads CASSLVLAGVYNEQFF. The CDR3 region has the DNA TGTGCCAGCAGCTTAGTCCTAGCGGGGGTATACAATGAGCAGTTCTTC.

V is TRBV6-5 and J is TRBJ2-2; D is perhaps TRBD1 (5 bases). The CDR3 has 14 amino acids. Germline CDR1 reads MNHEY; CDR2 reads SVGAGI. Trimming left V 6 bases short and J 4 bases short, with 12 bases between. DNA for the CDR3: TGTGCCAGCAGAGACAGACACGTCACCGGGGAGCTGTTTTTT. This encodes CASRDRHVTGELFF.

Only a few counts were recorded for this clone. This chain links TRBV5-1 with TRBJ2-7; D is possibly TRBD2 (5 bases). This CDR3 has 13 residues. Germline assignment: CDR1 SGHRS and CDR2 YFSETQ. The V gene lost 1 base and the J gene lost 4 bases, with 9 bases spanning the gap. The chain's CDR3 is CASSLLGDYEQYF. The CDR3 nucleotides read TGCGCCAGCAGCTTGTTGGGAGATTACGAGCAGTACTTC.

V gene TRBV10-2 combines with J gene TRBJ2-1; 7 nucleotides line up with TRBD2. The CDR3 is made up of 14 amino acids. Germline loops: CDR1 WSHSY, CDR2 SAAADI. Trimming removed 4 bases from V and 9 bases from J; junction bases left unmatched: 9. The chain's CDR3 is CASSAVGGKGEQFF. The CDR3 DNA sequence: TGCGCCAGCAGTGCCGTGGGGGGGAAGGGTGAGCAGTTCTTC.

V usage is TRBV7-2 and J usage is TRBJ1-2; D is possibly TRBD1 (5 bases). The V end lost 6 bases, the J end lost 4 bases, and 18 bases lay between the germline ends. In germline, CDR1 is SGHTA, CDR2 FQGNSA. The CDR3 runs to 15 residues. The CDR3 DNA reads TGTGCCAGCAGAGGACTTTCGGGGGAGGCCTATGGCTACACCTTC. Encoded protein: CASRGLSGEAYGYTF.

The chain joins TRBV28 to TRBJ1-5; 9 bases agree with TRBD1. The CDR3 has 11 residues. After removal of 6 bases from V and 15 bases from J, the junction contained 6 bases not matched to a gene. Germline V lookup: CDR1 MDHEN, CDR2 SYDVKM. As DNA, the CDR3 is TGTGCCAGCAGCTACCGGGACAGGGCGCATTTT. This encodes CASSYRDRAHF.

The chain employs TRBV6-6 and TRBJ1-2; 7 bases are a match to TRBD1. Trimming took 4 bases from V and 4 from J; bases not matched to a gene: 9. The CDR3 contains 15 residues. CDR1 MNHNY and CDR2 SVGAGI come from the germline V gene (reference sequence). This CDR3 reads CASSFGGGSAYGYTF. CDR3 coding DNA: TGTGCCAGCAGTTTTGGAGGGGGCAGCGCCTATGGCTACACCTTC.

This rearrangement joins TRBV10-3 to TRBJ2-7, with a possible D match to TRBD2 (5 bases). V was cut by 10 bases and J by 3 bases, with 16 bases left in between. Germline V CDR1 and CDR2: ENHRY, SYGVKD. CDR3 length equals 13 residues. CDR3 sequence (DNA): TGTGCCAACAGACTATCTGAGGACTACGAGCAGTACTTC. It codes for CANRLSEDYEQYF.

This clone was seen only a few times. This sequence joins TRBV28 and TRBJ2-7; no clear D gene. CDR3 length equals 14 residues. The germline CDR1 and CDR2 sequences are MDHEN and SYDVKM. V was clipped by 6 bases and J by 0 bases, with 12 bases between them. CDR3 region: CASSQDGFSYEQYF. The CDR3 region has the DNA TGTGCCAGCAGCCAGGACGGTTTCTCCTACGAGCAGTACTTC. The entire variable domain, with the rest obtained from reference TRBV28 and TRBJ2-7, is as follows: DVKVTQSSRYLVKRTGEKVFLECVQDMDHENMFWYRQDPGLGLRLIYFSYDVKMKEKGDIPEGYSVSREKKERFSLILESASTNQTSMYLCASSQDGFSYEQYFGPGTRLTVT.

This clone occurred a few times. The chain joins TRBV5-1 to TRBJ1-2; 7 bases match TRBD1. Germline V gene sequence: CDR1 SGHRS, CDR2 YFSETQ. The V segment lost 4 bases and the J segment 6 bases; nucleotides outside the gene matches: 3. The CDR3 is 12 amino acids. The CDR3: CASSKTGDGYTF. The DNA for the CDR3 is TGCGCCAGCAGCAAAACAGGGGATGGCTACACCTTC. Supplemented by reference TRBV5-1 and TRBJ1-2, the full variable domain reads KAGVTQTPRYLIKTRGQQVTLSCSPISGHRSVSWYQQTPGQGLQFLFEYFSETQRNKGNFPGRFSGRQFSNSRSEMNVSTLELGDSALYLCASSKTGDGYTFGSGTRLTVV.

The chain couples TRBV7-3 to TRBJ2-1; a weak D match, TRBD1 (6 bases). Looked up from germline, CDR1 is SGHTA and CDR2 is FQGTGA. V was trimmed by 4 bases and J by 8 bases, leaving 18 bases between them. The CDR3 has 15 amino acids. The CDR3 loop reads CASSYSTGRGDEQFF. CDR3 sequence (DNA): TGTGCCAGCAGCTATTCTACCGGCAGGGGCGATGAGCAGTTCTTC. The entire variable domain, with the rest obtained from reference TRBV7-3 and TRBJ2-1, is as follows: GAGVSQTPSNKVTEKGKYVELRCDPISGHTALYWYRQSLGQGPEFLIYFQGTGAADDSGLPNDRFFAVRPEGSVSTLKIQRTERGDSAVYLCASSYSTGRGDEQFFGPGTRLTVL.

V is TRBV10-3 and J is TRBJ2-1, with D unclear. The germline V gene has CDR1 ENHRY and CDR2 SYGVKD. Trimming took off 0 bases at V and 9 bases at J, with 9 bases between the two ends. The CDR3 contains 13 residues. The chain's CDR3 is CAISESGSAEQFF. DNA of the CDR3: TGTGCCATCAGTGAGTCGGGATCCGCTGAGCAGTTCTTC.

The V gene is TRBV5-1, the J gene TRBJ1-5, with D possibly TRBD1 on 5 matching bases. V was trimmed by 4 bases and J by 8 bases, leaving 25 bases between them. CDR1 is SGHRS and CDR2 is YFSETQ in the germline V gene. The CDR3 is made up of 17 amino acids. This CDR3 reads CASSPEGPDTRGEPQHF. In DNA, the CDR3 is TGCGCCAGCAGCCCCGAGGGGCCCGACACTCGGGGGGAGCCCCAGCATTTT.

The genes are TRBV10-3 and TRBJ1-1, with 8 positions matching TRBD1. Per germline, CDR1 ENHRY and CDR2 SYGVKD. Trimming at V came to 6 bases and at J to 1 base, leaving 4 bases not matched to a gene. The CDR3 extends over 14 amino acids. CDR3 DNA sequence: TGTGCCATCAGGGAGGGACAGGCGAACACTGAAGCTTTCTTT. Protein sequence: CAIREGQANTEAFF.

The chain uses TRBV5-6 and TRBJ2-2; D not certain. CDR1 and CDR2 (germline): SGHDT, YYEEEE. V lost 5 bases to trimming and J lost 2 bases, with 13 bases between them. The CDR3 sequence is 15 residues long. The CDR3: CASRSNRVNTGELFF. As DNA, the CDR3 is TGTGCCAGCAGATCAAACCGGGTCAACACCGGGGAGCTGTTTTTT.

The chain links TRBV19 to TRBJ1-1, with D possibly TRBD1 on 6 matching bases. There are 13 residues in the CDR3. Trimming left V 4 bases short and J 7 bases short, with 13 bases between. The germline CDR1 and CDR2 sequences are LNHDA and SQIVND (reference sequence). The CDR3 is CASSTLGGGEAFF. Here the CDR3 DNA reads TGTGCCAGTAGTACATTAGGAGGGGGTGAAGCTTTCTTT.

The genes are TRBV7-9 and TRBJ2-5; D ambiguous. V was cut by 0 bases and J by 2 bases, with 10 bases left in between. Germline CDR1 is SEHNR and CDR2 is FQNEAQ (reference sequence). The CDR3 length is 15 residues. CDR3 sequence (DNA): TGTGCCAGCAGCTTAGCTTTGTCGGAGCAAGAGACCCAGTACTTC. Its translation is CASSLALSEQETQYF.